This T cell receptor beta chain was found in a study of control samples from healthy donors and cancer patients. This clone was counted a single time. Clones were sequenced by immunoSEQ multiplex PCR, and TCRdb holds only the in-frame ones, with some missing. The sample yields around 30,000 clones, around 93% seen once. Trimming cost V 6 bases and J 4 bases; bases outside gene matches: 9. Germline CDR1 reads SQVTM; CDR2 reads ANQGSEA. The CDR3 extends over 14 amino acids. The genes are TRBV29-1 and TRBJ1-3; 7 positions agree with TRBD1. The receptor was isolated from a middle-aged man with colorectal cancer. Sequenced sample: PBMCs. The DNA for the CDR3 is TGCAGCGTGTTCCTACAGGGGACCGGAAACACCATATATTTT. It yields the protein CSVFLQGTGNTIYF. The whole variable domain, remainder taken from reference TRBV29-1 and TRBJ1-3, is SAVISQKPSRDICQRGTSLTIQCQVDSQVTMMFWYRQQPGQSLTLIATANQGSEATYESGFVIDKFPISRPNLTFSTLTVSNMSPEDSSIYLCSVFLQGTGNTIYFGEGSWLTVV.